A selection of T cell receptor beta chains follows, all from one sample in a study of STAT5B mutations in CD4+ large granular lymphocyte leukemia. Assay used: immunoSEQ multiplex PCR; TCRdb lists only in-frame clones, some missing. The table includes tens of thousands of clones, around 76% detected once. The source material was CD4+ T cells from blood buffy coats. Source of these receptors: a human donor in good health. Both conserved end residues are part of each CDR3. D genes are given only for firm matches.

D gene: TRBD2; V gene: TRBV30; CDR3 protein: CAWSVPVSGRDTQYF
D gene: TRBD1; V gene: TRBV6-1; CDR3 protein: CASSDGNRGHETQYF
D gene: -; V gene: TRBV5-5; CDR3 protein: CASSLIRSPQTEAFF
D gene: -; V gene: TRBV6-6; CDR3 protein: CASTIGTARSWEQYF
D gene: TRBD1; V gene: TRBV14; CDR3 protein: CASSQLAGGSWDPDTQYF
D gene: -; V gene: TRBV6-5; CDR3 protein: CASSLQGDYGYTF
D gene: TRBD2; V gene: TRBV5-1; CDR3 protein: CASSLRTSGGDYNEQFF
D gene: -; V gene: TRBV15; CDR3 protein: CATSRDLGGGVGYTF
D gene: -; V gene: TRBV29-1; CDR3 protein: CSVASSGTGTSWGYTF
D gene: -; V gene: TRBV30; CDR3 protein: CAWSRTRAAGGETQYF
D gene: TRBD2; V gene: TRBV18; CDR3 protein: CASSPGTSVNNEQFF
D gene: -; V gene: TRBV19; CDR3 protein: CASSISGKVLAKNIQYF
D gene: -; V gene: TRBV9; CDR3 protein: CASKKKRGTGGYF
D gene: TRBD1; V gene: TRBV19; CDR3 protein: CASSIGWDRFDGQETQYF
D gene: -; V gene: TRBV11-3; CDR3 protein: CASSFRGYEQYF
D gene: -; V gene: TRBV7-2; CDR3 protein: CASSLDRPPTSGYTF
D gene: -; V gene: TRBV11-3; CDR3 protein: CASSSRTFAGSPQYF
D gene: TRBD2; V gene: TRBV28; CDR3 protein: CASSLSSGQETQYF
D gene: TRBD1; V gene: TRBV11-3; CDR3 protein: CASSLEGTGGTEAFF
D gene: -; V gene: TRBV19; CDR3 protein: CATRGPGGNQPQHF
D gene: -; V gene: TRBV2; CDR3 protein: CASSGNYGYTF
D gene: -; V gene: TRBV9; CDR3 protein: CASSVGRLNTGELFF
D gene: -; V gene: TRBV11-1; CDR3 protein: CASSQGFPPYNEQFF
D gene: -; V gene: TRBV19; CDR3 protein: CASSTPGGGAGQPQHF
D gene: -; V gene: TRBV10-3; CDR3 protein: CAISAEGGRQPQHF
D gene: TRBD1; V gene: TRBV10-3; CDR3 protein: CAITPGQGFSYGYTF
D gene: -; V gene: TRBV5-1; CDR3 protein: CASSLEGLGNTIYF
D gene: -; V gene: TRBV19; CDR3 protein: CASRLGDFANYGYTF
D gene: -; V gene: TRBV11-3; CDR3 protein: CASSLEMRGSAFF
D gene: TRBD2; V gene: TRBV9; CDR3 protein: CASSATSGGWDTQYF
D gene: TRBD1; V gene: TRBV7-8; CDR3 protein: CASSKKGTVRNQNTEAFF
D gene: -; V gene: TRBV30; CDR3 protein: CAWSVKGTNYGYTF
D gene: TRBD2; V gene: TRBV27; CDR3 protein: CASSLYGTTSGGAYEQYF
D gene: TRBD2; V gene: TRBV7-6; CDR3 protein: CASSLRLAGAKNNEQFF
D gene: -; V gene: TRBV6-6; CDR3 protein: CASSYISGVTGELFF
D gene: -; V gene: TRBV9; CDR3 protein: CASSVTTDTQYF
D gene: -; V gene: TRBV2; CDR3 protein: CASSPREGTNTEAFF
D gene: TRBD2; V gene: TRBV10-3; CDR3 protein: CAISESGLAGVGGRETQYF
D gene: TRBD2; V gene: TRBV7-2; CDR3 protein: CASSLRLAGGHEQYF
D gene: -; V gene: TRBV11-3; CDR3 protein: CASSWSPVVEQFF
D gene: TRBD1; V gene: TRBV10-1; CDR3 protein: CASSTGQGWYGYTF
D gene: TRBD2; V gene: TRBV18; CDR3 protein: CASSPRPSGAQETQYF
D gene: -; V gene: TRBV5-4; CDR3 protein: CASSRRAGEGETQYF
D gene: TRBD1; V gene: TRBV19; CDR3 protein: CASKQGAGSPLHF
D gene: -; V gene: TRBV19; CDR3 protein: CASSQLPTGYGYTF
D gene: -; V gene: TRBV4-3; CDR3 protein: CASSQGGGDYGYTF